Listed below are T cell receptor beta chains from one sample, sequenced in a study of T cells in Graves' hyperthyroidism and ophthalmopathy. TCRdb reprocessed the multiplex PCR reads with MiXCR, giving one entry per CDR3 protein. The profile covers around 690,000 distinct CDR3 sequences, with 15% to 20% appearing a single time and around a sixth taken by the ten largest. The sample was blood. The receptors shown here come from a man aged 50-60 years with Graves' hyperthyroidism. CDR3s include the opening cysteine and the closing phenylalanine or tryptophan. The order of the fields is CDR3 length, clone size, J gene, V gene, D gene, CDR3 protein, CDR3 DNA. A D gene is named only where the DNA matches it firmly. Size tells how often a clone was seen (once, few, many) or the class of an expanded clone, and some rows leave it out.

cdr3_length: 15
clone_size: -
j_call: TRBJ2-6
v_call: TRBV5-4
d_call: -
cdr3_aa: CASSLDVGLGNVLTF
cdr3_nt: TGTGCCAGCAGCTTGGACGTGGGGCTAGGGAACGTCCTGACTTTC

cdr3_length: 15
clone_size: -
j_call: TRBJ2-7
v_call: TRBV27
d_call: TRBD2
cdr3_aa: CASSVRLAGYYEQYF
cdr3_nt: TGTGCCAGCAGTGTAAGACTAGCGGGTTACTACGAGCAGTACTTC

cdr3_length: 19
clone_size: few
j_call: TRBJ2-7
v_call: TRBV14
d_call: TRBD2
cdr3_aa: CASSQDRGLAGGGSYEQYF
cdr3_nt: TGTGCCAGCAGCCAAGATAGAGGACTAGCGGGAGGGGGGTCCTACGAGCAGTACTTC

cdr3_length: 13
clone_size: -
j_call: TRBJ1-1
v_call: TRBV28
d_call: -
cdr3_aa: CASSLSRTTEAFF
cdr3_nt: TGTGCCAGCAGTTTATCTAGGACCACTGAAGCTTTCTTT

cdr3_length: 15
clone_size: many
j_call: TRBJ1-2
v_call: TRBV16
d_call: -
cdr3_aa: CASSQPDIRWNGYTF
cdr3_nt: TGTGCCAGCAGCCAACCAGACATAAGGTGGAATGGCTACACCTTC

cdr3_length: 15
clone_size: many
j_call: TRBJ2-3
v_call: TRBV10-3
d_call: -
cdr3_aa: CAISAPAGGTDTQYF
cdr3_nt: TGTGCCATCAGTGCCCCAGCGGGCGGCACAGATACGCAGTATTTT

cdr3_length: 13
clone_size: few
j_call: TRBJ1-5
v_call: TRBV3-1
d_call: -
cdr3_aa: CASSLWRGQPQHF
cdr3_nt: TGTGCCAGCAGCCTTTGGAGGGGTCAGCCCCAGCATTTT

cdr3_length: 20
clone_size: -
j_call: TRBJ2-1
v_call: TRBV9
d_call: TRBD2
cdr3_aa: CASSPRGGLAGDRVYNEQFF
cdr3_nt: TGTGCCAGCAGCCCGAGAGGAGGACTAGCGGGAGATCGGGTCTACAATGAGCAGTTCTTC

cdr3_length: 13
clone_size: many
j_call: TRBJ2-7
v_call: TRBV7-2
d_call: -
cdr3_aa: CASSPQGGYEQYF
cdr3_nt: TGTGCCAGCAGCCCCCAGGGGGGGTACGAGCAGTACTTC

cdr3_length: 15
clone_size: few
j_call: TRBJ2-5
v_call: TRBV20-1
d_call: -
cdr3_aa: CSARDEISVGETQYF
cdr3_nt: TGCAGTGCTAGAGATGAGATTAGCGTGGGAGAGACCCAGTACTTC

cdr3_length: 16
clone_size: few
j_call: TRBJ1-1
v_call: TRBV4-3
d_call: -
cdr3_aa: CASSQDWRQLNTEAFF
cdr3_nt: TGCGCCAGCAGCCAAGACTGGCGACAGTTGAACACTGAAGCTTTCTTT

cdr3_length: 15
clone_size: many
j_call: TRBJ2-5
v_call: TRBV28
d_call: TRBD1
cdr3_aa: CASRPGQPSGKTQYF
cdr3_nt: TGTGCCAGCAGACCGGGACAGCCCAGTGGGAAGACCCAGTACTTC

cdr3_length: 14
clone_size: -
j_call: TRBJ2-1
v_call: TRBV27
d_call: -
cdr3_aa: CASSFPERFNEQFF
cdr3_nt: TGTGCCAGCAGTTTCCCCGAGAGGTTCAATGAGCAGTTCTTC

cdr3_length: 15
clone_size: few
j_call: TRBJ2-7
v_call: TRBV4-1
d_call: TRBD1
cdr3_aa: CASSSPGQGIDEQYF
cdr3_nt: TGCGCCAGCAGCTCACCGGGACAGGGGATAGACGAGCAGTACTTC

cdr3_length: 17
clone_size: -
j_call: TRBJ2-1
v_call: TRBV7-6
d_call: TRBD2
cdr3_aa: CASSPLISGRAYNEQFF
cdr3_nt: TGTGCCAGCAGTCCTCTTATTTCCGGGAGGGCCTACAATGAGCAGTTCTTC